The clone carrying this TCR beta chain has a handful of counts. The entry originates in a study of blood T cell repertoires in COVID-19. Study overall: Samples representing acute and convalescent COVID-19 were sourced from the United States, Italy and Spain. T cells, B-cell-depleted T cells, or PBMCs provided the cDNA or gDNA that served as material.

How the authors handled the data: Amplifying reference gene primers gave estimates of nucleated cell counts. The table came from immunoSEQ multiplex PCR; TCRdb's copy has only in-frame clones and leaves some out. V, J and clone size derive from that table, while D and trimming were established from the DNA sequence. Counted here are about 50,000 clones, approximately 90% occurring once; the ten biggest clones make up roughly 9.7%. Deletions cut 6 bases from V and 7 bases from J, with 17 bases between. CDR1 and CDR2 (germline): MDHEN, SYDVKM. The CDR3 has 14 residues. This chain uses TRBV28 with TRBJ2-3; tentatively, D is TRBD2 (6 bases). This clonotype was sampled from a woman aged 80 or over with acute or convalescent COVID-19. Sequencing was done on a sample of peripheral blood. CDR3 nucleotide sequence: TGTGCCAGCAGAGTCGGGAGAAGCACGAATACGCAGTATTTT. Translating gives CASRVGRSTNTQYF.